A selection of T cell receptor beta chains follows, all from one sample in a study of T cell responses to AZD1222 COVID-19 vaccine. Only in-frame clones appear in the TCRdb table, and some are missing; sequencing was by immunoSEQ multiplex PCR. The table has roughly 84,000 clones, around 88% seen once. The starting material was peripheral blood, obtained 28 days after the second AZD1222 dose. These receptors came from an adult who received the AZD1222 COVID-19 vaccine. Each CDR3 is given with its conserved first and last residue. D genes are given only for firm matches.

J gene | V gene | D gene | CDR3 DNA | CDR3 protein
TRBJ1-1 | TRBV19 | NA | TGTGCCAGTAGTATAATGGCAGCCATGAACACTGAAGCTTTCTTT | CASSIMAAMNTEAFF
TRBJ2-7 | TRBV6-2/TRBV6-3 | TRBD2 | TGTGCCAGCAGCCCTCGGGGGGAGCGGACCGTTCGGGAGCAGTACTTC | CASSPRGERTVREQYF
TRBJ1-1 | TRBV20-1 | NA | TGCAGTACTAGTCCGCCAAGTATCACTGAAGCTTTCTTT | CSTSPPSITEAFF
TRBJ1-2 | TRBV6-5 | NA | TGTGCCAGCAGTCCTGGGACGTCCGGAGGCTACACCTTC | CASSPGTSGGYTF
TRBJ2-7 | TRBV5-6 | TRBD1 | TGTGCCAGCAGCTTGTTCGACAGGGACAGGAACGAGCAGTACTTC | CASSLFDRDRNEQYF
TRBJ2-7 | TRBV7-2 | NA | TGTGCCAGCAGCTTCCTAGGCGGTGGCTACGAGCAGTACTTC | CASSFLGGGYEQYF
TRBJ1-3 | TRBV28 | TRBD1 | TGTGCCACCTGGACAGGGGGTTATGGAAACACCATATATTTT | CATWTGGYGNTIYF
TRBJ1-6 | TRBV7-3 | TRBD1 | TGTGCCAGCAGCTTAACTGGGGGACAGGGCAATTCACCCCTCCACTTT | CASSLTGGQGNSPLHF
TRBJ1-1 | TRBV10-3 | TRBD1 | TGTGCCATCAGTGAGTCGGGCAGGGGGACTGAAGCTTTCTTT | CAISESGRGTEAFF
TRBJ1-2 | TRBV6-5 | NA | TGTGCCAGCAGTTACTCGATGGGGTTTGGCTACACCTTC | CASSYSMGFGYTF